Sequencing of this T cell receptor beta chain was carried out in a study of blood T cells in healthy people across ages. This clonotype has only a few counts. Germline CDR1 MNHNY, CDR2 SVGAGI (reference sequence). Trimming removed 5 bases at V and 7 bases at J, with 15 bases between. This CDR3 spans 13 amino acids. Primers used in a second PCR of about 6 to 11 cycles were a sample-barcoded 5' primer and a J-beta primer mix. TCRdb re-called the 5' RACE reads through MiXCR, storing one row per CDR3 protein. The sample lists approximately 780,000 distinct CDR3 sequences; 20% to 30% were seen once. Separately, the same data were catalogued under a study of T cells of mothers and their children.

The V gene is TRBV6-6, the J gene TRBJ2-7, with D perhaps given as TRBD1 or TRBD2 (5 bases each). Sequencing used blood. The sequence was obtained from a boy younger than 18 in good health. The CDR3 sequence is CASSGPGGREQYF. As DNA, the CDR3 is TGTGCCAGCAGTGGCCCTGGGGGACGGGAGCAGTACTTC.